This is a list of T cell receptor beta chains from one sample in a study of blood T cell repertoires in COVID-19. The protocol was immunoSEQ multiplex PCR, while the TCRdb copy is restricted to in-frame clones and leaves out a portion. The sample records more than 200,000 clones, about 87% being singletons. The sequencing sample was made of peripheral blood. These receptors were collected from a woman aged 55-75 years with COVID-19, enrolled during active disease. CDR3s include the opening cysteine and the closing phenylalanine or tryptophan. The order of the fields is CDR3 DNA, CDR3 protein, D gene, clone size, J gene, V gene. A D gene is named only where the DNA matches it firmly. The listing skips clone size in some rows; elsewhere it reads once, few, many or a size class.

cdr3_nt: TGTGCCACCAGTGATTTGGGGAGTTACGAGCAGTACTTC
cdr3_aa: CATSDLGSYEQYF
d_call: -
clone_size: -
j_call: TRBJ2-7
v_call: TRBV24-1

cdr3_nt: TGTGCCAGCAGCCCGACTAGCGGGAATGCCTACGAGCAGTACTTC
cdr3_aa: CASSPTSGNAYEQYF
d_call: TRBD2
clone_size: -
j_call: TRBJ2-7
v_call: TRBV5-4

cdr3_nt: TGTGCCAGCTCACCACCGAGAGACAGGGCCTTTGGCTACACCTTC
cdr3_aa: CASSPPRDRAFGYTF
d_call: TRBD1
clone_size: -
j_call: TRBJ1-2
v_call: TRBV18

cdr3_nt: TGTGCCACCCGGCGTGAGGGAGCGGGCACCGGGGAGCTGTTTTTT
cdr3_aa: CATRREGAGTGELFF
d_call: -
clone_size: -
j_call: TRBJ2-2
v_call: TRBV7-3

cdr3_nt: TGTGCCAGTAGTTTTAGAACAGGGTCGAGGACCTACGAGCAGTACTTC
cdr3_aa: CASSFRTGSRTYEQYF
d_call: -
clone_size: -
j_call: TRBJ2-7
v_call: TRBV19

cdr3_nt: TGTGCCAGCAGCTTAGGTTACAGGGAGGGCTATGGCTACACCTTC
cdr3_aa: CASSLGYREGYGYTF
d_call: -
clone_size: -
j_call: TRBJ1-2
v_call: TRBV11-2

cdr3_nt: TGTGCCAGCAGGCCGGAGTTCTATAGCAATCAGCCCCAGCATTTT
cdr3_aa: CASRPEFYSNQPQHF
d_call: -
clone_size: -
j_call: TRBJ1-5
v_call: TRBV28

cdr3_nt: TGTGCCAGCAGCTTAGGGACTAGCGGGAGCCACGAGCAGTACTTC
cdr3_aa: CASSLGTSGSHEQYF
d_call: TRBD2
clone_size: -
j_call: TRBJ2-7
v_call: TRBV7-8

cdr3_nt: TGCGCCAGCAGACGCGACACTCGAGCTGAAGCTTTCTTT
cdr3_aa: CASRRDTRAEAFF
d_call: -
clone_size: -
j_call: TRBJ1-1
v_call: TRBV5-1

cdr3_nt: TGTGCCAGCAGCTTAATCGCGGGCCAGATCCATGAGCAGTTCTTC
cdr3_aa: CASSLIAGQIHEQFF
d_call: -
clone_size: -
j_call: TRBJ2-1
v_call: TRBV11-2

cdr3_nt: TGTGCCAGCAGCTTCAGGTTGAACACTGAAGCTTTCTTT
cdr3_aa: CASSFRLNTEAFF
d_call: -
clone_size: -
j_call: TRBJ1-1
v_call: TRBV7-8

cdr3_nt: TGCAGCGTCCACCTACGGGGGGCTCTTAACACTGAAGCTTTCTTT
cdr3_aa: CSVHLRGALNTEAFF
d_call: -
clone_size: once
j_call: TRBJ1-1
v_call: TRBV29-1

cdr3_nt: TGTGCCAGTAGTCCCCTCGGCGGGAGAGGCAATGAGCAGTTCTTC
cdr3_aa: CASSPLGGRGNEQFF
d_call: TRBD2
clone_size: -
j_call: TRBJ2-1
v_call: TRBV19

cdr3_nt: TGCAGTGCTAGTTCTTTTCTCACCGGGGAGCTGTTTTTT
cdr3_aa: CSASSFLTGELFF
d_call: -
clone_size: -
j_call: TRBJ2-2
v_call: TRBV20-1

cdr3_nt: TGTGCCAGCAGTGGGAACAGGGGGCTAGCCAAAAACATTCAGTACTTC
cdr3_aa: CASSGNRGLAKNIQYF
d_call: TRBD1
clone_size: -
j_call: TRBJ2-4
v_call: TRBV2

cdr3_nt: TGCGCCAGCAGCAAGGAGGGGCTTAGCTCCTACAATGAGCAGTTCTTC
cdr3_aa: CASSKEGLSSYNEQFF
d_call: -
clone_size: -
j_call: TRBJ2-1
v_call: TRBV5-1